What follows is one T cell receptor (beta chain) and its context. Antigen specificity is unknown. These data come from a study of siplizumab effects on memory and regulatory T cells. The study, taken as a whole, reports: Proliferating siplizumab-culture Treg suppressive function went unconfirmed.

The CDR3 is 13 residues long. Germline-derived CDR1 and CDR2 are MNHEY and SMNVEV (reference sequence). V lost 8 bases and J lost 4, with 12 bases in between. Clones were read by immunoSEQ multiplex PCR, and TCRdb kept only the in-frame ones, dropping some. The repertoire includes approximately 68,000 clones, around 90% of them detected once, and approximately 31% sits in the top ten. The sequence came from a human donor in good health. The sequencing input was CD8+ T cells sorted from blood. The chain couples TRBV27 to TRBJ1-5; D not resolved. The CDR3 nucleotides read TGTGCCAGCCGCCAGGACTGGAATCAGCCCCAGCATTTT. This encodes CASRQDWNQPQHF.